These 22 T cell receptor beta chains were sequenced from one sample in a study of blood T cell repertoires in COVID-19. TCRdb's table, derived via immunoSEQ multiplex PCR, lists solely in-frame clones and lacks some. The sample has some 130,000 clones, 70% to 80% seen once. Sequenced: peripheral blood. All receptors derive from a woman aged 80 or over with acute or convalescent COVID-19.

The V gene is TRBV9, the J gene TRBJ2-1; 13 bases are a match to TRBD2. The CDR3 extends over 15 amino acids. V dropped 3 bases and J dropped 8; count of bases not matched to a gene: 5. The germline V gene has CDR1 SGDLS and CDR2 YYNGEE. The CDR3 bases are TGTGCCAGCAGCGGGGGACTAGCGGGAATCGATGAGCAGTTCTTC. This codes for CASSGGLAGIDEQFF. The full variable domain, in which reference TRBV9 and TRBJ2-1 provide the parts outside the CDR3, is DSGVTQTPKHLITATGQRVTLRCSPRSGDLSVYWYQQSLDQGLQFLIQYYNGEERAKGNILERFSAQQFPDLHSELNLSSLELGDSALYFCASSGGLAGIDEQFFGPGTRLTVL.

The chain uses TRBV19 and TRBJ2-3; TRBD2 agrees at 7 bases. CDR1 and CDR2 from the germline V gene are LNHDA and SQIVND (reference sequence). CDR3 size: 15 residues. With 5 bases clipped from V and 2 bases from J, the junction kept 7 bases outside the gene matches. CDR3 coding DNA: TGTGCCAGTAGTCTACGACTAGCTACCACAGATACGCAGTATTTT. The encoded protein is CASSLRLATTDTQYF.

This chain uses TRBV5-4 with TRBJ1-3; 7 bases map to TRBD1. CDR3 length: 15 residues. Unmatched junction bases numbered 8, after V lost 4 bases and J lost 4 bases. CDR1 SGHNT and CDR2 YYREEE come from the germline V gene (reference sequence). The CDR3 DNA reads TGTGCCAGCAGCGCCGCTTCAGGGGGAGGAAACACCATATATTTT. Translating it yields CASSAASGGGNTIYF.

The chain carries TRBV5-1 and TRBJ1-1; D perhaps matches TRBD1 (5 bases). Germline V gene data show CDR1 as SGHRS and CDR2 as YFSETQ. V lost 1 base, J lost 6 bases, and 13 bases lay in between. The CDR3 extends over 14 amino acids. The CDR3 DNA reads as TGCGCCAGCAGCTTGAGTAGACAGCCCGCTGAAGCTTTCTTT. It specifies CASSLSRQPAEAFF.

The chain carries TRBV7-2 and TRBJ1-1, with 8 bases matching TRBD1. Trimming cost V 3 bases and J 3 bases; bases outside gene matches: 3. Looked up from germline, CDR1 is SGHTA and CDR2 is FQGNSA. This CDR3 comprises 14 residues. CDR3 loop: CASSFAGQDTEAFF. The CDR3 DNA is TGTGCCAGCAGCTTCGCGGGACAGGACACTGAAGCTTTCTTT.

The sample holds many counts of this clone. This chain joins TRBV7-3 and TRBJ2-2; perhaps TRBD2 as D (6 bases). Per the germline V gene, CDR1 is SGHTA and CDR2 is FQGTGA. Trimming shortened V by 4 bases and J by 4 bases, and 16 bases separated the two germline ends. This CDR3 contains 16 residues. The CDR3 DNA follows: TGTGCCAGCAGCTCCCGTGGAGGGGTGGGCACCGGGGAGCTGTTTTTT. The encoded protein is CASSSRGGVGTGELFF.

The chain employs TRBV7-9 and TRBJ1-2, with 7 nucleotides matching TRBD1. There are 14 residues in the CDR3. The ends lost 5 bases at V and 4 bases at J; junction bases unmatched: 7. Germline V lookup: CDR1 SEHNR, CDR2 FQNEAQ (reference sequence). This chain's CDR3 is CASSPDRVVYGYTF. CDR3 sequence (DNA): TGTGCCAGCAGCCCTGACAGGGTGGTCTATGGCTACACCTTC.

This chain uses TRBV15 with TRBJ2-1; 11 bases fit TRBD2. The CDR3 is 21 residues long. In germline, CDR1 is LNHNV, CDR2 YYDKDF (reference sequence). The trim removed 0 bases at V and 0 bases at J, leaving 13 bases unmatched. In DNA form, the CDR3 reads TGTGCCACCAGCAGAGATCTGGGGACTAGCGGACCCATGAGCTCCTACAATGAGCAGTTCTTC. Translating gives CATSRDLGTSGPMSSYNEQFF.

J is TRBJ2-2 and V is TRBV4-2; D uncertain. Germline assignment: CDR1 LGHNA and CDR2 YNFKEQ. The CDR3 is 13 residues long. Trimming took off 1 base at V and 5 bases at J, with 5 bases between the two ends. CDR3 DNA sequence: TGTGCCAGCAGCCAAGGGCGGACCGGGGAGCTGTTTTTT. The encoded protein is CASSQGRTGELFF.

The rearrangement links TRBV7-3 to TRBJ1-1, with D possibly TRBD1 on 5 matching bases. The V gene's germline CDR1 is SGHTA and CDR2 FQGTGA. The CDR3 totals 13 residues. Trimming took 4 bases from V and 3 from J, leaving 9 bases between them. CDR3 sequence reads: CASSSQGYTEAFF. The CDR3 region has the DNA TGTGCCAGCAGCTCGCAGGGATACACTGAAGCTTTCTTT.

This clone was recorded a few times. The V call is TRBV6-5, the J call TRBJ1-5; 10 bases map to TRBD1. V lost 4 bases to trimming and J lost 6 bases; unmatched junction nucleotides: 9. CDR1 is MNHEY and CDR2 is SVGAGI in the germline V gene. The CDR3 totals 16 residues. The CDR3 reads CASSSWTGGEGQPQHF. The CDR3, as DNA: TGTGCCAGCAGTTCATGGACAGGGGGAGAAGGTCAGCCCCAGCATTTT.

In nucleotides, the CDR3 is TGTGCCAGCAGCCGAGGAGGGTATGACGGCTACACCTTC. This codes for CASSRGGYDGYTF. This chain uses TRBV14 with TRBJ1-2; D uncertain. Trimming took off 4 bases at V and 8 bases at J, with 14 bases between the two ends. The CDR3 sequence is 13 residues long. Per germline, CDR1 SGHDN and CDR2 FVKESK.

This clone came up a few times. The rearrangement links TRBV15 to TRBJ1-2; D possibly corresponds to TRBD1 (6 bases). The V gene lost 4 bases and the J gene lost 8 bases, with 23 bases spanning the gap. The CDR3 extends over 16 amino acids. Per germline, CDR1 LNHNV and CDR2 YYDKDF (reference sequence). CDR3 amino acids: CATSNWEEGDLRGYTF. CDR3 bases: TGTGCCACCAGCAACTGGGAAGAGGGGGATTTGCGGGGCTACACCTTC.

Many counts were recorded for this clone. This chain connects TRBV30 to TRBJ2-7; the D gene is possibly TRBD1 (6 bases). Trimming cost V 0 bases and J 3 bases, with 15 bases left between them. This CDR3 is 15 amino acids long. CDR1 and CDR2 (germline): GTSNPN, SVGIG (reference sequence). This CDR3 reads CAWSVGSGVYYEQYF. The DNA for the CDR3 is TGTGCCTGGAGTGTAGGGTCAGGGGTTTACTACGAGCAGTACTTC.

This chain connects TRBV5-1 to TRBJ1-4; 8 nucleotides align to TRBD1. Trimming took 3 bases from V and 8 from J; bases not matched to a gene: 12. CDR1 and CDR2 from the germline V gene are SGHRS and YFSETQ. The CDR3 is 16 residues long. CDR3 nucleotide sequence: TGCGCCAGCAGCTCGGATAGACAGGGGCGAAGAGAAAAACTGTTTTTT. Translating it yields CASSSDRQGRREKLFF. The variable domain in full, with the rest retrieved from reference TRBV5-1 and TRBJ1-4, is KAGVTQTPRYLIKTRGQQVTLSCSPISGHRSVSWYQQTPGQGLQFLFEYFSETQRNKGNFPGRFSGRQFSNSRSEMNVSTLELGDSALYLCASSSDRQGRREKLFFGSGTQLSVL.

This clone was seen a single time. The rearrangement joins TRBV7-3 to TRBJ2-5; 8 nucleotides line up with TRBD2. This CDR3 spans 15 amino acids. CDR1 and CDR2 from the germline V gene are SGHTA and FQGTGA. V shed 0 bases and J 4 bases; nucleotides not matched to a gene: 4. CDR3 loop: CASSLTAGEIETQYF. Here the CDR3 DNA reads TGTGCCAGCAGCTTAACAGCGGGGGAGATAGAGACCCAGTACTTC.

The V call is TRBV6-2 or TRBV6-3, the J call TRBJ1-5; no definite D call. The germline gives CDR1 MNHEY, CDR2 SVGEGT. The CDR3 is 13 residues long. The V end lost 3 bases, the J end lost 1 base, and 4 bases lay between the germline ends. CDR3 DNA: TGTGCCAGCAGTTATTTAAGCAATCAGCCCCAGCATTTT. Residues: CASSYLSNQPQHF.

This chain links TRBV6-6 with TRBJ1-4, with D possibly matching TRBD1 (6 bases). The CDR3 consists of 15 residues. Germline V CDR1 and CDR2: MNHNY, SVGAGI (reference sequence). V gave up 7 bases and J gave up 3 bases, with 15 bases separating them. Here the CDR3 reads CASIRTATSNEKLFF. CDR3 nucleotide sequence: TGTGCCAGCATAAGGACAGCCACCTCTAATGAAAAACTGTTTTTT.

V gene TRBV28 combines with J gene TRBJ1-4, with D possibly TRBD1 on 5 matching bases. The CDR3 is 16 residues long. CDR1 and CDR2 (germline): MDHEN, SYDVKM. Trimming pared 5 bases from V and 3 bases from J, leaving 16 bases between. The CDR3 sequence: CASSRMLGGANEKLFF. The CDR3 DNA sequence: TGTGCCAGCAGTCGTATGCTTGGGGGGGCTAATGAAAAACTGTTTTTT.

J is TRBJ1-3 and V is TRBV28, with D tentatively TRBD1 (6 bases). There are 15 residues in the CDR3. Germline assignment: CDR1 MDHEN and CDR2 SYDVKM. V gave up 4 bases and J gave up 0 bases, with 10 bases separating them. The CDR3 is CASSSPQGSGNTIYF. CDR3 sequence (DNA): TGTGCCAGCAGTTCTCCACAGGGCTCTGGAAACACCATATATTTT. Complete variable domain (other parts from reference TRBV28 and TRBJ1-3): DVKVTQSSRYLVKRTGEKVFLECVQDMDHENMFWYRQDPGLGLRLIYFSYDVKMKEKGDIPEGYSVSREKKERFSLILESASTNQTSMYLCASSSPQGSGNTIYFGEGSWLTVV.

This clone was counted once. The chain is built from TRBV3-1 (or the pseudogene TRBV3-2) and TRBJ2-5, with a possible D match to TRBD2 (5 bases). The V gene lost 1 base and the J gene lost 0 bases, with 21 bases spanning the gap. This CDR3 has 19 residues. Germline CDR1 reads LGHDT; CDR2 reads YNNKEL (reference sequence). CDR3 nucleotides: TGTGCCAGCAGCCAAGGAAGGGCTAGCACCCCTAGGTACCAAGAGACCCAGTACTTC. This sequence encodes CASSQGRASTPRYQETQYF.

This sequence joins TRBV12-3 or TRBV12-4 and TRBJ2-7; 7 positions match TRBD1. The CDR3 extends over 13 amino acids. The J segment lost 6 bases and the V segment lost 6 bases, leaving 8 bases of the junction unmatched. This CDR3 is CASRPGTVGEQYF. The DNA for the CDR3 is TGTGCCAGCAGGCCGGGGACAGTTGGCGAGCAGTACTTC.